A selection of T cell receptor beta chains follows, all from one sample in a study of blood T cell repertoires in COVID-19. Profiling relied on immunoSEQ multiplex PCR, and the TCRdb table lists in-frame clones only, not all of them. The data hold more than 200,000 clones, with around 87% observed a single time. The source material was peripheral blood. The receptors originated from a woman in her sixties with COVID-19, enrolled during active disease. Both conserved end residues are part of each CDR3. D genes are given only for firm matches. Clone size, where shown, is once, few, many, or a class for clones that have expanded.

>TRBD1|few|TRBV6-5|TRBJ2-7
TGTGCCAGCAGTTACCGGTGGACAGGGGGGAAACGCGAGCAGTACTTC
CASSYRWTGGKREQYF
>NA|NA|TRBV3-1/TRBV3-2|TRBJ2-1
TGTGCCAGCAGCCGTACGTGGGAGACGCAGTTCTTC
CASSRTWETQFF
>TRBD2|NA|TRBV6-2/TRBV6-3|TRBJ2-1
TGTGCCAGCAGTTACCCCCTGTTTTTGCGGGAGGGATACAATGAGCAGTTCTTC
CASSYPLFLREGYNEQFF
>TRBD1|NA|TRBV6-2/TRBV6-3|TRBJ2-2
TGTGCCAGCAGTTCCAGGGGGCCCGGGGAGCTGTTTTTT
CASSSRGPGELFF
>NA|NA|TRBV5-4|TRBJ1-2
TGTGCCAGCAGCTTAGAGGCCTATGGCTACACCTTC
CASSLEAYGYTF
>NA|few|TRBV6-5|TRBJ1-2
TGTGCCGCGGGGCATCCTAACTATGGCTACACCTTC
CAAGHPNYGYTF
>TRBD1|NA|TRBV6-5|TRBJ2-5
TGTGCCAGCAGCCCCTTCGGACAGGGACAAGAGACCCAGTACTTC
CASSPFGQGQETQYF
>TRBD2|NA|TRBV5-6|TRBJ2-7
TGTGCCAGCAGCTACCCCCCGGGACTAGCGGGAGGCTACGAGCAGTACTTC
CASSYPPGLAGGYEQYF
>NA|NA|TRBV7-9|TRBJ1-2
TGTGCCAGCAGCTTAGCCTTAGTTAACTATGGCTACACCTTC
CASSLALVNYGYTF
>NA|NA|TRBV11-2|TRBJ1-2
TGTGCCAGCGCCTGGGGCCAGCTCTATGGCTACACCTTC
CASAWGQLYGYTF
>NA|NA|TRBV29-1|TRBJ1-2
TGCAGCGTTGCACCTGAGGCCTACCAGAGGGGCTACACCTTC
CSVAPEAYQRGYTF
>TRBD1|once|TRBV9|TRBJ1-3
TGTGCCAGCAGCGTAGACAGGGGTTGGCGTAACACCATATATTTT
CASSVDRGWRNTIYF
>TRBD1|once|TRBV5-6|TRBJ1-3
TGTGCCAGCAGGGAACAGGGGTCCGGAAACACCATATATTTT
CASREQGSGNTIYF
>TRBD2|NA|TRBV28|TRBJ2-7
TGTGCCAGCAACCCTGGCGGGGGAAAATACGAGCAGTACTTC
CASNPGGGKYEQYF
>NA|NA|TRBV5-1|TRBJ1-1
TGCGCCAGCAGCTGGCGGGGGGAGGGCACTGAAGCTTTCTTT
CASSWRGEGTEAFF
>NA|once|TRBV11-3|TRBJ2-1
TGTGCCAGCAGCTTAGGACAGGGTTTGGGAGGAAGCTCCTACAATGAGCAGTTCTTC
CASSLGQGLGGSSYNEQFF
>TRBD1|NA|TRBV20-1|TRBJ2-2
TGCAGTGCTAGTTGGACAGGGGGCACCGGGGAGCTGTTTTTT
CSASWTGGTGELFF
>TRBD2|NA|TRBV27|TRBJ2-7
TGTGCCAGCAGTTTAACGCCCCCGACTAGCGGGAACCGCACCTATTATTTCTACGAGCAGTACTTC
CASSLTPPTSGNRTYYFYEQYF
>TRBD2|NA|TRBV14|TRBJ2-2
TGTGCCAGCAGACTAGCGGGAGGGAACACCGGGGAGCTGTTTTTT
CASRLAGGNTGELFF
>NA|NA|TRBV21-1|TRBJ2-5
TGTGCCAGCAGCAAAGCCGCCCAGGAGGCATCTCAAGAGACCCAGTACTTC
CASSKAAQEASQETQYF
>NA|NA|TRBV5-4|TRBJ1-4
TGTGCCAGCAGCCCCGGGGGAGGGAATGAAAAACTGTTTTTT
CASSPGGGNEKLFF
>NA|once|TRBV7-2|TRBJ1-1
TGTGCCAGCAGTTTCTTTGGGGGGAGCGGTGAAGCTTTCTTT
CASSFFGGSGEAFF